The sequence of this TCR beta chain was determined in a study of blood T cell repertoires in COVID-19. Study context: The analysed material was cDNA or gDNA that came from T cells, B-cell-depleted T cells, or PBMCs.

Trimming took 4 bases from V and 5 from J; bases not matched to a gene: 7. Germline-derived CDR1 and CDR2 are MNHEY and SVGEGT. This CDR3 spans 15 amino acids. Repertoires were generated with immunoSEQ multiplex PCR, while TCRdb's copy carries only in-frame clones and drops some. Found here are about 350,000 clones, 80% to 90% of them singletons; the top ten hold 9.9%. This clonotype was obtained from a man aged 30-40 years with COVID-19, enrolled during active disease. Sequencing was performed on peripheral blood. The gene calls are TRBV6-2 or TRBV6-3 and TRBJ2-7; 11 nucleotides match TRBD1. CDR3: CASSSPRTGGHEQYF. The CDR3 region has the DNA TGTGCCAGCAGTTCCCCGAGGACAGGGGGCCACGAGCAGTACTTC.